Listed below are T cell receptor beta chains from one sample, sequenced in a study of T cells in Graves' hyperthyroidism and ophthalmopathy. TCRdb processed the multiplex PCR reads anew with MiXCR; each CDR3 protein has one entry. The sample contains about 640,000 distinct CDR3 sequences, less than 25% of which appear only once. The sample was blood. All receptors come from a man aged 25-45 years with Graves' ophthalmopathy. The CDR3 runs from the conserved cysteine through the conserved F or W. The order of the fields is J gene, D gene, clone size, V gene, CDR3 protein, CDR3 DNA. D genes are given only for firm matches. Size is omitted from some rows. Given values are once, few, many or a class for expanded clones.

>TRBJ2-7|-|few|TRBV20-1
CSAPYLEGPSSYEQYF
TGCAGTGCTCCGTATTTGGAGGGCCCAAGCTCCTACGAGCAGTACTTC
>TRBJ1-1|-|many|TRBV5-1
CASSLSSLNTEAFF
TGCGCCAGCAGCTTGAGCAGCTTGAACACTGAAGCTTTCTTT
>TRBJ1-4|TRBD1|many|TRBV18
CASSGQRNEKLFF
TGTGCCAGCTCGGGACAGCGGAATGAAAAACTGTTTTTT
>TRBJ1-2|TRBD1|few|TRBV30
CAWSDLRDRHRSYGYTF
TGTGCCTGGAGCGACCTCCGGGACAGACATCGGAGCTATGGCTACACCTTC
>TRBJ1-2|TRBD1|many|TRBV29-1
CSGGQVNYGYTF
TGCAGCGGGGGACAGGTCAACTATGGCTACACCTTC
>TRBJ1-3|-|-|TRBV7-9
CASSLEVLTGNTIYF
TGTGCCAGCAGCTTGGAGGTCCTCACTGGAAACACCATATATTTT
>TRBJ2-7|TRBD2|few|TRBV13
CASSFGTRNLEQYF
TGTGCCAGCAGCTTCGGGACTAGGAATTTGGAGCAGTACTTC
>TRBJ1-4|TRBD1|-|TRBV7-9
CASSLDGTGYEKLFF
TGTGCCAGCAGCTTAGATGGGACAGGGTATGAAAAACTGTTTTTT
>TRBJ1-6|-|few|TRBV4-1
CASSQDKGRRSNSPLHF
TGCGCCAGCAGCCAAGACAAGGGGAGGAGGTCTAATTCACCCCTCCACTTT
>TRBJ2-2|TRBD1|-|TRBV6-1
CASTGTGRGVFF
TGTGCCAGTACCGGGACAGGGAGGGGGGTGTTTTTT
>TRBJ1-6|-|few|TRBV30
CAWSGVDLHF
TGTGCCTGGAGTGGGGTAGACCTCCACTTT
>TRBJ2-1|TRBD2|many|TRBV12-3/TRBV12-4
CASSTGGLAGNEQFF
TGTGCCAGCAGCACTGGGGGACTAGCGGGGAATGAGCAGTTCTTC
>TRBJ2-7|TRBD1|-|TRBV27
CASSPSLGQGYEQYF
TGTGCCAGCAGTCCCTCATTGGGACAGGGATACGAGCAGTACTTC
>TRBJ1-2|-|-|TRBV5-5
CASSFEGRYGYTF
TGTGCCAGCAGCTTCGAAGGGAGGTATGGCTACACCTTC
>TRBJ2-5|-|-|TRBV7-9
CASSAPSAGGMETQYF
TGTGCCAGCAGCGCACCTTCGGCAGGGGGGATGGAGACCCAGTACTTC
>TRBJ1-4|-|-|TRBV28
CASTFATNEKLFF
TGTGCCAGCACTTTTGCAACTAATGAAAAACTGTTTTTT
>TRBJ2-7|TRBD2|few|TRBV7-2
CASSLGTSGRVYEQYF
TGTGCCAGCAGCTTAGGGACTAGCGGGAGAGTCTACGAGCAGTACTTC
>TRBJ2-3|-|many|TRBV28
CASSSTDSTDTQYF
TGTGCCAGCAGTTCGACGGACAGCACAGATACGCAGTATTTT
>TRBJ2-1|-|many|TRBV2
CASSEGGDNEQFF
TGTGCCAGCAGTGAGGGGGGCGACAATGAGCAGTTCTTC
>TRBJ2-3|TRBD1|many|TRBV20-1
CSARTGADTQYF
TGCAGTGCCAGGACAGGGGCAGATACGCAGTATTTT
>TRBJ1-1|-|few|TRBV12-3/TRBV12-4
CASTLHSGGTEAFF
TGTGCCAGCACTCTACATAGCGGGGGCACTGAAGCTTTCTTT
>TRBJ2-1|-|few|TRBV27
CASSFSPSRERRNEQFF
TGTGCCAGCAGTTTCTCTCCCTCACGAGAGAGGCGGAATGAGCAGTTCTTC
>TRBJ2-7|-|few|TRBV7-6
CASSVSVDYEQYF
TGTGCCAGCAGCGTTAGTGTCGACTACGAGCAGTACTTC
>TRBJ2-1|-|few|TRBV5-1
CASSLAGTAPLEQFF
TGCGCCAGCAGCTTGGCCGGGACCGCCCCTCTTGAGCAGTTCTTC
>TRBJ1-2|-|few|TRBV20-1
CSARDRETAYGYTF
TGCAGTGCTAGAGATCGGGAGACAGCCTATGGCTACACCTTC
>TRBJ2-1|-|many|TRBV28
CASQRETNEQFF
TGTGCCAGCCAACGAGAAACCAATGAGCAGTTCTTC
>TRBJ2-5|-|many|TRBV2
CASSDYTYYLQETQYF
TGTGCCAGCAGTGATTATACGTACTATCTACAAGAGACCCAGTACTTC
>TRBJ2-1|TRBD2|-|TRBV9
CASSVIPSGSHEQFF
TGTGCCAGCAGCGTAATCCCTAGCGGGAGCCATGAGCAGTTCTTC
>TRBJ1-1|-|many|TRBV12-3/TRBV12-4
CASSPRVTVGPNTEAFF
TGTGCCAGCAGCCCCCGTGTCACAGTAGGTCCGAACACTGAAGCTTTCTTT
>TRBJ2-3|TRBD2|few|TRBV15
CATSRGLAGDRGTDTQYF
TGTGCCACCAGCAGGGGACTAGCGGGAGATCGGGGCACAGATACGCAGTATTTT
>TRBJ2-2|-|-|TRBV13
CASSLGAAGELFF
TGTGCCAGCAGCCTAGGGGCGGCCGGGGAGCTGTTTTTT
>TRBJ2-7|-|few|TRBV6-1
CATLEGSYEQYF
TGTGCCACCCTAGAAGGCTCCTACGAGCAGTACTTC
>TRBJ2-3|TRBD2|-|TRBV24-1
CATGLAGAPDTQYF
TGTGCCACCGGACTAGCGGGAGCCCCAGATACGCAGTATTTT
>TRBJ2-5|-|many|TRBV3-1
CASSHADLIGAETQYF
TGTGCCAGCAGCCACGCCGACCTGATAGGGGCGGAGACCCAGTACTTC
>TRBJ2-5|-|-|TRBV7-9
CASSLGEDETQYF
TGTGCCAGCAGCTTAGGGGAAGATGAGACCCAGTACTTC
>TRBJ2-5|-|many|TRBV29-1
CSVEGIRASEETQYF
TGCAGCGTTGAGGGAATCCGGGCCAGTGAAGAGACCCAGTACTTC
>TRBJ2-7|-|-|TRBV28
CASSPLQGTSTYEQYF
TGTGCCAGCAGTCCATTACAGGGGACTTCTACCTACGAGCAGTACTTC
>TRBJ2-3|-|few|TRBV20-1
CSALARITDTQYF
TGCAGTGCGTTAGCGCGTATTACAGATACGCAGTATTTT
>TRBJ2-3|-|few|TRBV7-8
CASSVDWVATDTQYF
TGTGCCAGCAGCGTCGACTGGGTAGCCACAGATACGCAGTATTTT
>TRBJ2-7|-|-|TRBV4-1
CASSHGEGSLSSYEQYF
TGCGCCAGCAGCCACGGAGAAGGGTCCTTAAGCTCCTACGAGCAGTACTTC
>TRBJ2-7|-|-|TRBV6-2/TRBV6-3
CASSYSIQRIYEQYF
TGTGCCAGCAGTTACTCGATACAGAGGATCTACGAGCAGTACTTC
>TRBJ2-1|-|-|TRBV6-4
CASSDSPSSYNEQFF
TGTGCCAGCAGTGACTCTCCGAGCTCCTACAATGAGCAGTTCTTC
>TRBJ1-1|-|-|TRBV4-1
CASSQVVGGGNTEAFF
TGCGCCAGCAGCCAAGTTGTTGGGGGAGGCAACACTGAAGCTTTCTTT